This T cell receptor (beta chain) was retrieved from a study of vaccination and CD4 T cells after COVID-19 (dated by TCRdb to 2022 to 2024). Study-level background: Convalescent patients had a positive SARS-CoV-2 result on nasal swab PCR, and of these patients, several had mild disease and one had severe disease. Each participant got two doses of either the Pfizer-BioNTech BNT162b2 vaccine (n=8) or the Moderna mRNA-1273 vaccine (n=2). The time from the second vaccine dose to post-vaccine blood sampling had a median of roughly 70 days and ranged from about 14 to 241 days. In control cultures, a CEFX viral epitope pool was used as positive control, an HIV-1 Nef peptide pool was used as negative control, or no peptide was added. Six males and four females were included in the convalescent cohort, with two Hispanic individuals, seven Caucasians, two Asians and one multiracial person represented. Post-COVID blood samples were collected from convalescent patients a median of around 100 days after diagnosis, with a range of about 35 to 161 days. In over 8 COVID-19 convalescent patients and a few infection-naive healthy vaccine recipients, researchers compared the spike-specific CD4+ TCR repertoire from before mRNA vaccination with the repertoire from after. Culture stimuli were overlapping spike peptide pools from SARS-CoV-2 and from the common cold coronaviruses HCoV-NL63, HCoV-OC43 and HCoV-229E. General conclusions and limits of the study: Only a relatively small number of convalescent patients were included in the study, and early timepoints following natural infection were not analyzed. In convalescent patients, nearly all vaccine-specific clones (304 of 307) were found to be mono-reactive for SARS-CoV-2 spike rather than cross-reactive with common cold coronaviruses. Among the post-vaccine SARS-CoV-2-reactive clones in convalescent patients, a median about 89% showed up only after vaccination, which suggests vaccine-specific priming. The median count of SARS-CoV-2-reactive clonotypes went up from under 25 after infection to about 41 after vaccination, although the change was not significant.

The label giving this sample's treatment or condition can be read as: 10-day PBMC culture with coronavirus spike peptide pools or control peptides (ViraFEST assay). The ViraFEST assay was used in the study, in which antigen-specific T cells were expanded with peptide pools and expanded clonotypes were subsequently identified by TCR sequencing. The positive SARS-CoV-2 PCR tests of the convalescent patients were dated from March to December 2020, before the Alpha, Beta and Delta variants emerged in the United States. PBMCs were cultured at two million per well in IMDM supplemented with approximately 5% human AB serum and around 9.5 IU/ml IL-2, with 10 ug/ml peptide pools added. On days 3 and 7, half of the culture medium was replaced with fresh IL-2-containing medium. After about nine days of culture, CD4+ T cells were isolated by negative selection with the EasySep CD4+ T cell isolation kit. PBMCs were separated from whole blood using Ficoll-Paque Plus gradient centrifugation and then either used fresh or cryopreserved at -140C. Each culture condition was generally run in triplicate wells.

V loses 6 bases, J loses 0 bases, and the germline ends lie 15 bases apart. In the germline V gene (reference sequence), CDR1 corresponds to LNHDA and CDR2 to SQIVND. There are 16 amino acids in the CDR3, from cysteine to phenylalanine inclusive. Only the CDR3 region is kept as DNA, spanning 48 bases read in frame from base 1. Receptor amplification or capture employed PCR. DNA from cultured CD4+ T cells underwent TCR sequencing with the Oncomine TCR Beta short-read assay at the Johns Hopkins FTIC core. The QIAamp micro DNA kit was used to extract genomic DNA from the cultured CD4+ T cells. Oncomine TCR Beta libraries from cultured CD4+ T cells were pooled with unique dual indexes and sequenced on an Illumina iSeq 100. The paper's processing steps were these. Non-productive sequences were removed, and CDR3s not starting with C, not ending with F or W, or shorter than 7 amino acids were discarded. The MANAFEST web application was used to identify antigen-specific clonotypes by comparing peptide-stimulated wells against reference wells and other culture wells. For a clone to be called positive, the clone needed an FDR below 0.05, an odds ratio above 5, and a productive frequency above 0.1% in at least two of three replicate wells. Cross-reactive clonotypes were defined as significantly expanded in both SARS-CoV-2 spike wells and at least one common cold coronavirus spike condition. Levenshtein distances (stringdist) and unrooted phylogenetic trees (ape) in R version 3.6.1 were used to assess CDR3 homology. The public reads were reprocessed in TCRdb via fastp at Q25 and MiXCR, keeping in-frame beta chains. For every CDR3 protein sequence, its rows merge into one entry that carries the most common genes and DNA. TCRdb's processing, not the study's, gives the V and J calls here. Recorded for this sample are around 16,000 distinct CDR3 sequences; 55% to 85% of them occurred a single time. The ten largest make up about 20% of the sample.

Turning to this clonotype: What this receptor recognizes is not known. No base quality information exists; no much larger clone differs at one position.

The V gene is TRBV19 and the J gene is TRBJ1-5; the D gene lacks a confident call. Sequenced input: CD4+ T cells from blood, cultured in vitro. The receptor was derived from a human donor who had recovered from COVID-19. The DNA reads TGTGCCAGTAGCCCAGTAGGGCACCATAGCAATCAGCCCCAGCATTTT. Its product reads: CASSPVGHHSNQPQHF.